The 8 T cell receptor beta chains listed next were all sequenced from one sample in a study of CD8+ T cells in alopecia areata. Reverse transcribed after extraction, RNA yielded cDNA as the sequencing template. TCRdb keeps only in-frame clones here, not all; method: immunoSEQ multiplex PCR. The sample records over 150,000 clones, roughly 59% being singletons. The material sequenced was CD4+ T cells sorted from blood, taken at week 0. The receptors stem from a human donor with alopecia areata.

The chain carries TRBV4-3 and TRBJ2-2; 10 nucleotides align to TRBD2. The CDR3 sequence is 16 residues long. Per germline, CDR1 LGHNA and CDR2 YSLEER. V shed 4 bases, J shed 4 bases, and the junction held 6 bases outside the gene matches. The CDR3 coding sequence is TGCGCCAGCAGCCTCGGGACTAGCGTCCTCACCGGGGAGCTGTTTTTT. Its translation is CASSLGTSVLTGELFF.

A single count supports this clone. This chain connects TRBV30 to TRBJ2-7; tentatively, D is TRBD1 (6 bases). This CDR3 spans 13 amino acids. Per the germline V gene, CDR1 is GTSNPN and CDR2 is SVGIG (reference sequence). Between the trimmed V and J ends, which lost 4 bases and 2 bases, there was a span of 12 bases. The CDR3, as DNA: TGTGCCTGGAACCGGGACATTACCTACGAGCAGTACTTC. Amino acid sequence: CAWNRDITYEQYF.

The chain joins TRBV27 to TRBJ2-2; weak D call: TRBD2 (6 bases). V lost 4 bases and J lost 4, with 10 bases in between. CDR3 length: 14 residues. Per the germline V gene, CDR1 is MNHEY and CDR2 is SMNVEV (reference sequence). This CDR3 is CASSWRVSTGELFF. CDR3 sequence (DNA): TGTGCCAGCAGTTGGAGGGTGAGCACCGGGGAGCTGTTTTTT.

The V and J genes are TRBV27 and TRBJ2-1; D is possibly TRBD1 or TRBD2 (6 bases each). The V and J ends lost 2 bases and 6 bases respectively, with 17 bases between them. The V gene's germline CDR1 is MNHEY and CDR2 SMNVEV (reference sequence). The CDR3 contains 16 residues. DNA for the CDR3: TGTGCCAGCAGTTTAGACGGGAACAGGGAGGTCAATGAGCAGTTCTTC. This gives the protein CASSLDGNREVNEQFF.

A few counts support this clone. The chain couples TRBV25-1 to TRBJ2-1; a possible D gene is TRBD1 (6 bases). There are 15 residues in the CDR3. The V end lost 6 bases, the J end lost 7 bases, and 19 bases lay between the germline ends. The V gene's germline CDR1 is MGHDK and CDR2 SYGVNS. Here the CDR3 reads CASRGLQGLWNEQFF. The DNA for the CDR3 is TGTGCCAGCAGGGGTCTTCAGGGGCTTTGGAATGAGCAGTTCTTC. Using reference TRBV25-1 and TRBJ2-1 for the parts outside the CDR3, the full variable domain is EADIYQTPRYLVIGTGKKITLECSQTMGHDKMYWYQQDPGMELHLIHYSYGVNSTEKGDLSSESTVSRIRTEHFPLTLESARPSHTSQYLCASRGLQGLWNEQFFGPGTRLTVL.

This chain links TRBV5-1 with TRBJ2-5, with a tentative D call TRBD2 (5 bases). The V end lost 4 bases, the J end lost 5 bases, and 15 bases lay between the germline ends. This CDR3 has 14 residues. Germline assignment: CDR1 SGHRS and CDR2 YFSETQ. As DNA, the CDR3 is TGCGCCAGCAGCCCTGTCGAGGGCCCCGAGACCCAGTACTTC. Its translation: CASSPVEGPETQYF.

The chain combines TRBV9 with TRBJ2-2; D possibly matches TRBD1 or TRBD2 (5 bases each). Trimming took off 7 bases at V and 4 bases at J, with 11 bases between the two ends. Per germline, CDR1 SGDLS and CDR2 YYNGEE. The CDR3 loop spans 13 amino acids. CDR3 sequence reads: CASGGASTGELFF. The CDR3 DNA is TGTGCCAGCGGGGGAGCATCCACCGGGGAGCTGTTTTTT.

In DNA form, the CDR3 reads TGCGCCAGCAGCCTTACCGTGGGCGCAACCGATACGCAGTATTTT. This translates into CASSLTVGATDTQYF. The chain joins TRBV5-1 to TRBJ2-3; no clear D gene. Trimming removed 4 bases from V and 6 bases from J, with 18 bases in between. This CDR3 has 15 residues. Germline CDR1 reads SGHRS; CDR2 reads YFSETQ.